These 27 T cell receptor beta chains share one sample of origin, sequenced in a study of identical twins. TCRdb reanalysed the 5' RACE reads using MiXCR and keeps one entry per CDR3 protein. Of 250,000 or so distinct CDR3 sequences listed, approximately 8.3% are singletons. These data were likewise used in another study, on yellow fever vaccine responses in identical twins.

Sequenced input: CD8+ T cells sorted from blood. The receptors were sampled from a woman younger than 35 in good health.

The chain carries TRBV27 and TRBJ1-1, with D possibly matching TRBD1 (5 bases). The CDR3 sequence is 15 residues long. Germline values: CDR1 MNHEY, CDR2 SMNVEV (reference sequence). V was trimmed by 1 base and J by 1 base, leaving 10 bases between them. The CDR3 spells CASSLYTGANTEAFF. In DNA form, the CDR3 reads TGTGCCAGCAGTTTATATACAGGAGCGAACACTGAAGCTTTCTTT.

This clonotype appeared many times. The chain joins TRBV10-3 to TRBJ1-1; D is unclear. This CDR3 is 14 amino acids long. The germline V gene has CDR1 ENHRY and CDR2 SYGVKD. V was cut by 5 bases and J by 3 bases, with 13 bases left in between. DNA of the CDR3: TGTGCCATCAGTCGAGGAAGTGCGGACACTGAAGCTTTCTTT. Residues: CAISRGSADTEAFF.

This clonotype was seen at least ten times. The chain employs TRBV29-1 and TRBJ2-7; 9 bases line up with TRBD1. The germline gives CDR1 SQVTM, CDR2 ANQGSEA. The CDR3 extends over 15 amino acids. J gave up 7 bases and V 0 bases, and 10 bases lay outside the gene matches. The CDR3 coding sequence is TGCAGCGTTGAAGAGGTGGGACAGGGATTTTTGGAGCAGTACTTC. Protein: CSVEEVGQGFLEQYF.

This clonotype was seen only a few times. V gene TRBV11-2 combines with J gene TRBJ2-5; D might be TRBD1 or TRBD2, each matching 5 bases. The V and J ends lost 1 base and 9 bases respectively, with 18 bases between them. The CDR3 covers 15 residues. Germline CDR1 and CDR2: SGHAT and FQNNGV. DNA of the CDR3: TGTGCCAGCAGCTTAGGGACGGGTCCTAGGGACGCCCAGTACTTC. Its protein product is CASSLGTGPRDAQYF.

This clonotype has a handful of counts. The rearrangement links TRBV7-9 to TRBJ2-1; no clear D. This CDR3 contains 15 residues. Per the germline V gene, CDR1 is SEHNR and CDR2 is FQNEAQ (reference sequence). Deletions cut 5 bases from V and 6 bases from J, with 17 bases between. The DNA of the CDR3 is TGTGCCAGCAGCCCGAGAATGGGCAAGCCCAATGAGCAGTTCTTC. Protein: CASSPRMGKPNEQFF.

There are many counts of this clonotype. The gene calls are TRBV12-3 or TRBV12-4 and TRBJ1-1; D is undetermined. This CDR3 has 14 amino acids. Deletions cut 3 bases from V and 4 bases from J, with 12 bases between. Written as DNA, the CDR3 is TGTGCCAGCAGTTTCTGGGTTGAGGGCACTGAAGCTTTCTTT. Protein product: CASSFWVEGTEAFF.

This clonotype was observed a few times. V is TRBV11-2 and J is TRBJ1-4; tentatively, D is TRBD1 (5 bases). V gave up 2 bases and J gave up 8 bases, with 12 bases separating them. The CDR3 contains 14 residues. The germline V gene encodes CDR1 SGHAT and CDR2 FQNNGV. In DNA, the CDR3 is TGTGCCAGCAGCTTAAAGGGGCAGCGGGAAAAACTGTTTTTT. Translated, it gives CASSLKGQREKLFF. The entire variable domain, with the rest obtained from reference TRBV11-2 and TRBJ1-4, is as follows: EAGVAQSPRYKIIEKRQSVAFWCNPISGHATLYWYQQILGQGPKLLIQFQNNGVVDDSQLPKDRFSAERLKGVDSTLKIQPAKLEDSAVYLCASSLKGQREKLFFGSGTQLSVL.

About this clonotype: A much larger clone is a single base away; this may be a read error. The rearrangement joins TRBV7-8 to TRBJ2-7; 7 bases match TRBD1. The CDR3 loop spans 13 amino acids. Germline CDR1 is SGHVS and CDR2 is FQNEAQ. The CDR3: CASSSRDSYELYF. The CDR3 nucleotides read TGTGCCAGCAGCTCCCGGGACAGCTACGAGCTGTACTTC. Full variable domain (missing parts from reference TRBV7-8 and TRBJ2-7): GAGVSQSPRYKVAKRGQDVALRCDPISGHVSLFWYQQALGQGPEFLTYFQNEAQLDKSGLPSDRFFAERPEGSVSTLKIQRTQQEDSAVYLCASSSRDSYELYFGPGTRLTVT.

This clonotype occurred a few times. The chain carries TRBV13 and TRBJ2-5, with 7 bases that match TRBD2. The trim removed 0 bases at V and 2 bases at J, leaving 6 bases unmatched. Germline lookup yields CDR1 PRHDT and CDR2 FYEKMQ (reference sequence). The CDR3 runs 16 residues. The CDR3 DNA is TGTGCCAGCAGCTTAGGGGCTAGCGGAGCACAAGAGACCCAGTACTTC. This codes for CASSLGASGAQETQYF.

This clonotype appeared a few times. J is TRBJ2-7 and V is TRBV29-1, with TRBD2 identical over 14 bases. This CDR3 comprises 13 residues. CDR1 SQVTM and CDR2 ANQGSEA come from the germline V gene. The trim removed 6 bases at V and 6 bases at J, leaving 4 bases unmatched. In nucleotides, the CDR3 is TGCAGCGTACTGACTAGCGGGAGGGGCGAGCAGTACTTC. Its protein product is CSVLTSGRGEQYF.

This clonotype was seen more than once but under ten times. The J gene is TRBJ2-2, the V gene TRBV5-1; no clear D. Per the germline V gene, CDR1 is SGHRS and CDR2 is YFSETQ. The CDR3 loop spans 15 amino acids. Trimming shortened V by 4 bases and J by 3 bases, and 13 bases separated the two germline ends. Here the CDR3 DNA reads TGCGCCAGCAGCCCTCATAGTGGTTACACCGGGGAGCTGTTTTTT. Its translation is CASSPHSGYTGELFF.

The V gene is TRBV27, the J gene TRBJ2-7, with 8 bases aligning to TRBD1. The CDR3 sequence is 14 residues long. Germline V gene data show CDR1 as MNHEY and CDR2 as SMNVEV (reference sequence). Trimming took 3 bases from V and 3 from J; bases not matched to a gene: 4. In DNA form, the CDR3 reads TGTGCCAGCAGTTTGGGACAGGATATCTACGAGCAGTACTTC. Translation gives CASSLGQDIYEQYF.

This chain links TRBV15 with TRBJ2-1, with 9 bases aligning to TRBD1. Germline V gene sequence: CDR1 LNHNV, CDR2 YYDKDF (reference sequence). Unmatched junction bases numbered 2, after V lost 3 bases and J lost 2 bases. There are 15 residues in the CDR3. CDR3 residues: CATSRDRGTYNEQFF. DNA of the CDR3: TGTGCCACCAGCAGGGACAGGGGCACCTACAATGAGCAGTTCTTC.

This chain links TRBV4-2 with TRBJ2-3; 9 nucleotides align to TRBD2. The length of the CDR3 is 15 residues. The V gene's germline CDR1 is LGHNA and CDR2 YNFKEQ. J gave up 6 bases and V 2 bases, and 6 bases lay outside the gene matches. In nucleotides, the CDR3 is TGTGCCAGCAGCCAACGAGCGGGGGGCGGGGATACGCAGTATTTT. Protein: CASSQRAGGGDTQYF.

This clonotype came up many times. The rearrangement uses TRBV12-3 or TRBV12-4 and TRBJ2-5, with D unresolved. The CDR3 runs to 15 residues. V was trimmed by 6 bases and J by 1 base, leaving 15 bases between them. The CDR3, as DNA: TGTGCCAGCAGCCCAAGGCCGGCGACCCAAGAGACCCAGTACTTC. Residues: CASSPRPATQETQYF.

The chain carries TRBV27 and TRBJ2-5; D remains ambiguous. There are 15 residues in the CDR3. The V and J ends lost 0 bases and 0 bases respectively, with 8 bases between them. Germline CDR1 reads MNHEY; CDR2 reads SMNVEV (reference sequence). The CDR3 reads CASSLSLTYQETQYF. As DNA, the CDR3 is TGTGCCAGCAGTTTATCCCTGACGTACCAAGAGACCCAGTACTTC.

This chain joins TRBV7-9 and TRBJ2-5; D is unresolved. V was trimmed by 1 base and J by 1 base, leaving 13 bases between them. CDR3 size: 16 residues. The germline gives CDR1 SEHNR, CDR2 FQNEAQ (reference sequence). The CDR3 spells CASSLVGPELQETQYF. The DNA of the CDR3 is TGTGCCAGCAGCTTAGTGGGCCCAGAACTCCAAGAGACCCAGTACTTC.

V usage is TRBV5-1 and J usage is TRBJ1-1; 10 bases are a match to TRBD1. This CDR3 is built from 16 residues. Per germline, CDR1 SGHRS and CDR2 YFSETQ. The V and J ends lost 5 bases and 7 bases, in that order; junction bases with no gene match: 14. CDR3 sequence: CASSVATGTGVGEAFF. In nucleotides, the CDR3 is TGCGCCAGCAGTGTCGCGACCGGGACAGGGGTGGGTGAAGCTTTCTTT.

V gene TRBV7-9 combines with J gene TRBJ2-1, with 7 bases fitting TRBD2. J gave up 2 bases and V 1 base, and 5 bases lay outside the gene matches. The CDR3 runs to 16 residues. Germline values: CDR1 SEHNR, CDR2 FQNEAQ (reference sequence). CDR3 in DNA: TGTGCCAGCAGCTTAGTACAGCGGGGTACCTACAATGAGCAGTTCTTC. Residues: CASSLVQRGTYNEQFF.

This chain connects TRBV7-8 to TRBJ2-1; unclear D gene. The CDR3 sequence is 14 residues long. Germline-derived CDR1 and CDR2 are SGHVS and FQNEAQ. The V and J ends lost 5 bases and 8 bases respectively, with 16 bases between them. The CDR3 nucleotides read TGTGCCAGCAGCCCCCCATGGATGATCGATGAGCAGTTCTTC. This encodes CASSPPWMIDEQFF.

The V gene is TRBV4-3, the J gene TRBJ2-3; D unresolved. CDR3 size: 17 residues. CDR1 LGHNA and CDR2 YSLEER come from the germline V gene. V was pared by 0 bases and J by 0 bases, with 13 bases between. The CDR3 sequence is CASSQEGLGTSTDTQYF. The DNA of the CDR3 is TGCGCCAGCAGCCAAGAGGGTTTGGGTACTAGCACAGATACGCAGTATTTT.

Regarding this clonotype: A clone one base away is much larger, so this may be a read error. CDR3 protein: CASSYARDEQHF. In nucleotides, the CDR3 is TGTGCCAGCAGCTACGCCAGGGACGAGCAGCACTTC. The chain has TRBV3-1 and TRBJ2-7, with D perhaps being TRBD1 or TRBD2 (5 bases each). Germline V gene sequence: CDR1 LGHDT, CDR2 YNNKEL (reference sequence). This CDR3 region has 12 residues.

This clonotype came up a few times. The chain is built from TRBV7-6 and TRBJ2-3, with 7 bases identical to TRBD1. V lost 5 bases and J lost 2; bases outside the gene matches: 10. The CDR3 extends over 16 amino acids. Germline CDR1 and CDR2: SGHVS and FNYEAQ. For the CDR3, the DNA is TGTGCCAGCAGCGGACCGACAGGGCTTAACACAGATACGCAGTATTTT. It encodes CASSGPTGLNTDTQYF.

This clonotype was found many times. The chain carries TRBV21-1 and TRBJ1-5. TRBV21-1 represents a pseudogene. CDR3 length: 14 residues. This chain's CDR3 is CASSKELGSEPQHF. DNA of the CDR3: TGTGCCAGCAGCAAAGAGCTGGGGAGTGAGCCCCAGCATTTT.

This clonotype was counted a few times. The rearrangement links TRBV29-1 to TRBJ2-6; 9 nucleotides match TRBD1. V shed 0 bases and J 0 bases; nucleotides not matched to a gene: 9. Germline CDR1 is SQVTM and CDR2 is ANQGSEA. This CDR3 contains 19 residues. In DNA form, the CDR3 reads TGCAGCGTTGAAGATAAATCCGGGACAGGGCGCTCTGGGGCCAACGTCCTGACTTTC. Translating it yields CSVEDKSGTGRSGANVLTF.

This clonotype was observed a handful of times. This chain uses TRBV20-1 with TRBJ2-7; TRBD1 might be the D (5 bases). Germline V lookup: CDR1 DFQATT, CDR2 SNEGSKA (reference sequence). The CDR3 length is 13 residues. V lost 0 bases and J 4 bases, leaving 10 bases between the germline ends. Here the CDR3 DNA reads TGCAGTGCTAGAGATGGCAGGGAATACGAGCAGTACTTC. Protein product: CSARDGREYEQYF.

The rearrangement links TRBV5-6 to TRBJ1-5, with 9 bases aligning to TRBD1. Trimming cost V 4 bases and J 6 bases; bases outside gene matches: 8. CDR1 SGHDT and CDR2 YYEEEE come from the germline V gene. CDR3 length equals 15 residues. Here the CDR3 DNA reads TGTGCCAGCAGCCACGGGACAGGGTACGGTCAGCCCCAGCATTTT. Translated, it gives CASSHGTGYGQPQHF.